This is a list of T cell receptor beta chains from one sample in a study of T-cell memory formation after mild COVID-19. MiXCR, applied by TCRdb to the 5' RACE reads, yields one record per CDR3 protein. In the table there are approximately 260,000 distinct CDR3 sequences, roughly 18% of which are singletons. Sequenced: PBMCs or a T cell subset sorted from them (not recorded which). The receptor set was obtained from a man aged 18 to 29 who had mild COVID-19 (a few samples of this study predate the infection). Cell type and time point are not known. The CDR3 runs from the conserved cysteine through the conserved F or W. A D gene is named only where the DNA matches it firmly. Not every row has a clone size; where given, it reads once, few, many or a size class.

v_gene	abundance	d_gene	j_gene	CDR3nt	CDR3aa
TRBV20-1	few	NA	TRBJ2-1	TGCAGTGCTGCCCCTCACTACAATTACAATGAGCAGTTCTTC	CSAAPHYNYNEQFF
TRBV4-1	many	NA	TRBJ1-1	TGCGCCAGCAGCCTAAGGACTCTGGGCACTGAAGCTTTCTTT	CASSLRTLGTEAFF
TRBV20-1	many	TRBD2	TRBJ2-5	TGCAGTGCTAGAGGCGGGGGAACTCAAGAGACCCAGTACTTC	CSARGGGTQETQYF
TRBV6-2/TRBV6-3	few	NA	TRBJ2-5	TGTGCCAGCTCCCTCTGGGCCAAAGAGACCCAGTACTTC	CASSLWAKETQYF
TRBV5-1	few	TRBD2	TRBJ2-2	TGCGCCAGCAGTCTCCTAGCGGGGGCTAACACCGGGGAGCTGTTTTTT	CASSLLAGANTGELFF
TRBV7-2	NA	NA	TRBJ2-2	TGTGCCAGCAGCTTAGCGCCAGGGGCGAACACCGGGGAGCTGTTTTTT	CASSLAPGANTGELFF
TRBV4-3	NA	NA	TRBJ1-1	TGCGCCAGCAGCCGCCCAGGCGGAACTGAAGCTTTCTTT	CASSRPGGTEAFF
TRBV5-1	many	TRBD1	TRBJ2-3	TGCGCCAGCAGCTTAGAAGGGAGAGCCGACAGGGCCGATACGCAGTATTTT	CASSLEGRADRADTQYF
TRBV25-1	NA	NA	TRBJ1-5	TGTGCCAGCAGTGAGGGAGACGGAAACTATCAGCCCCAGCATTTT	CASSEGDGNYQPQHF
TRBV6-5	few	NA	TRBJ2-7	TGTGCCAGCAGTTACGATGGCGCGGTATCCTACGAGCAGTACTTC	CASSYDGAVSYEQYF
TRBV19	NA	NA	TRBJ1-3	TGTGCCAGTAGGCGGGACCCAAGCTCTGGAAACACCATATATTTT	CASRRDPSSGNTIYF
TRBV7-2	NA	NA	TRBJ1-4	TGTGCCAGCAGCTTTGGGGTCGGTGAAAAACTGTTTTTT	CASSFGVGEKLFF
TRBV3-1	NA	NA	TRBJ2-3	TGTGCCAGCAGCCAAGATAAAGATACGCAGTATTTT	CASSQDKDTQYF
TRBV6-2/TRBV6-3	once	TRBD1	TRBJ1-2	TGTGCCACCGACAGGGGCGGCGGCTACACCTTC	CATDRGGGYTF
TRBV5-1	NA	NA	TRBJ2-5	TGCGCCAGCAGCCAAGGGATACCTCAAGAGACCCAGTACTTC	CASSQGIPQETQYF
TRBV4-3	NA	NA	TRBJ2-5	TGCGCCAGCAGCCAAGAGGCAGCGGAGACCCAGTACTTC	CASSQEAAETQYF
TRBV9	few	NA	TRBJ2-1	TGTGCCAGCAGCCTAGGGTGGGCAGGTCCTGAGCAGTTCTTC	CASSLGWAGPEQFF
TRBV5-1	NA	NA	TRBJ2-7	TGCGCCAGCAGCCCCGGAGGGACCCACGAGCAGTACTTC	CASSPGGTHEQYF
TRBV6-1	few	NA	TRBJ1-5	TGTGCCAGCAGTGAGGGGTTTCGGCCCCAGCATTTT	CASSEGFRPQHF
TRBV6-2/TRBV6-3	NA	TRBD2	TRBJ2-7	TGTGCCAGCAGTTACTCGACTAGCGGGGGCTACGAGCAGTACTTC	CASSYSTSGGYEQYF
TRBV12-3/TRBV12-4	NA	NA	TRBJ2-2	TGTGCCACCACTCTGGGGGCGGGGGCGGCCACCGGGGAGCTGTTTTTT	CATTLGAGAATGELFF
TRBV12-5	few	NA	TRBJ1-1	TGTGCTAGTGGTTTCGGGGCTCTGGGGAACACTGAAGCTTTCTTT	CASGFGALGNTEAFF
TRBV12-3/TRBV12-4	many	TRBD1	TRBJ1-5	TGTGCCAGCAGTTTACCGGACAGGGGGCTTGGTCAGCCCCAGCATTTT	CASSLPDRGLGQPQHF
TRBV15	NA	TRBD1	TRBJ2-7	TGTGCCACCAGCAGAGTACCGGGACAGGGCCCGGGCGAGCAGTACTTC	CATSRVPGQGPGEQYF
TRBV5-1	NA	TRBD1	TRBJ2-3	TGCGCCAGCAGCTTCCAACAGGGGGTGGATACGCAGTATTTT	CASSFQQGVDTQYF
TRBV3-1	few	TRBD1	TRBJ2-7	TGTGCCAGCAGCCAAGGGACAGGGGGCGTCGAGCAGTACTTC	CASSQGTGGVEQYF
TRBV6-2/TRBV6-3	many	NA	TRBJ2-3	TGTGCCAGCAGGAAAGGCACAGATACGCAGTATTTT	CASRKGTDTQYF
TRBV20-1	NA	NA	TRBJ2-5	TGCAGTGCTAGAGCCATAGACAGACCGAGCCAAGAGACCCAGTACTTC	CSARAIDRPSQETQYF
TRBV12-3/TRBV12-4	NA	NA	TRBJ1-5	TGTGCCAGCAGTTTAGCGCCCATTAATAGCAATCAGCCCCAGCATTTT	CASSLAPINSNQPQHF
TRBV3-1	few	NA	TRBJ1-3	TGTGCCAGCAGCCAAGGCATAGGGGGGAGTGGAAACACCATATATTTT	CASSQGIGGSGNTIYF
TRBV7-6	many	NA	TRBJ2-7	TGTGCCAGCAGCTTACGTTCAGGGGCCGGGACCTACGAGCAGTACTTC	CASSLRSGAGTYEQYF
TRBV10-3	many	NA	TRBJ2-7	TGTGCCATCAGTGAGTCGCGGGGTTCGGACGAGCAGTACTTC	CAISESRGSDEQYF
TRBV9	NA	TRBD2	TRBJ2-5	TGTGCCAGCAGCGTAGAGGGAAGGGAAGGCGGGGGGCCGAAGCTAGAGACCCAGTACTTC	CASSVEGREGGGPKLETQYF
TRBV6-5	NA	NA	TRBJ1-2	TGTGCCAGCACCGTCCGAGGGGCAGGGACCAAAAGCTACACCTTC	CASTVRGAGTKSYTF
TRBV30	NA	NA	TRBJ2-1	TGTGCCTGGACTCGAGGACTTGAGCAGTTCTTC	CAWTRGLEQFF
TRBV2	few	TRBD1	TRBJ2-5	TGTGCCAGCAGTGAATTTCCTACCGGTACAGGGGGCCAAGAGACCCAGTACTTC	CASSEFPTGTGGQETQYF
TRBV4-3	NA	TRBD2	TRBJ2-5	TGCGCCAGCAGCCAAGAGTATAAGCGGGGGGTTTACCAAGAGACCCAGTACTTC	CASSQEYKRGVYQETQYF
TRBV7-3	NA	NA	TRBJ2-2	TGTGCCAGCAGCTCCGTCTCGAACACCGGGGAGCTGTTTTTT	CASSSVSNTGELFF
TRBV25-1	NA	TRBD1	TRBJ2-5	TGTGCCAGCGGGGGACAGGTGGAGACCCAGTACTTC	CASGGQVETQYF
TRBV12-3/TRBV12-4	NA	NA	TRBJ1-1	TGTGCCAGCAGTTACCCCACAGGAACGAACACTGAAGCTTTCTTT	CASSYPTGTNTEAFF
TRBV4-1	NA	TRBD2	TRBJ2-1	TGCGCCAGCAGCCAAGTAATATATGGGGAGGGTCTGTACAATGAGCAGTTCTTC	CASSQVIYGEGLYNEQFF
TRBV5-1	few	TRBD1	TRBJ2-3	TGCGCCAGCAGCGTCGGGACAGGGTACACAGATACGCAGTATTTT	CASSVGTGYTDTQYF
TRBV29-1	few	NA	TRBJ1-1	TGCAGCGTTGAACCGAACACTGAAGCTTTCTTT	CSVEPNTEAFF
TRBV7-3	many	NA	TRBJ2-5	TGTGCCAGCAGCGCCGGGACACAAGAGACCCAGTACTTC	CASSAGTQETQYF
TRBV10-2	few	NA	TRBJ2-6	TGCGCCAGCAGTGGGAGCTCTGGGGCCAACGTCCTGACTTTC	CASSGSSGANVLTF
TRBV7-2	few	TRBD1	TRBJ2-4	TGTGCCAGCAGCTTAGAGGCAGGGGGTTTAGGCATTCAGTACTTC	CASSLEAGGLGIQYF
TRBV30	few	NA	TRBJ1-5	TGTGCCTGGAGTGTAGCGGGAGTTCTCTATCAGCCCCAGCATTTT	CAWSVAGVLYQPQHF
TRBV20-1	NA	TRBD2	TRBJ2-1	TGCAGTGCTCCACCCCGCGGGGGGGTCCACAATGAGCAGTTCTTC	CSAPPRGGVHNEQFF
TRBV4-3	NA	NA	TRBJ2-1	TGCGCCAGCAGCCAAGATGATAGCTCCTACAATGAGCAGTTCTTC	CASSQDDSSYNEQFF